Presented here are 31 T cell receptor beta chains from one specimen sequenced in a study of blood T cell repertoires in COVID-19. Libraries were prepared by immunoSEQ multiplex PCR; TCRdb keeps only in-frame clonotypes and omits some of them. The sample records about 280,000 clones, roughly 85% being singletons. The sample comprised PBMCs or T cells enriched from blood (not recorded which). The receptors derive from a man between 35 and 55 years old who had been exposed to COVID-19.

V is TRBV5-1 and J is TRBJ1-2; D is perhaps TRBD1 (5 bases). Trimming shortened V by 4 bases and J by 6 bases, and 25 bases separated the two germline ends. The CDR3 loop spans 17 amino acids. CDR1 and CDR2 from the germline V gene are SGHRS and YFSETQ. The CDR3 region is CASSTGRGYYSPDGYTF. Written as DNA, the CDR3 is TGCGCCAGCAGCACCGGGAGGGGATACTACAGCCCGGATGGCTACACCTTC.

This clone was observed a few times. The rearrangement joins TRBV24-1 to TRBJ2-7; tentatively, D is TRBD2 (6 bases). The germline gives CDR1 KGHDR, CDR2 SFDVKD. The CDR3 loop spans 16 amino acids. V shed 3 bases and J shed 2 bases, with 16 bases lying between them. The CDR3 region is CATSDPRGARPYEQYF. For the CDR3, the DNA is TGTGCCACCAGTGATCCGCGCGGGGCGCGACCCTACGAGCAGTACTTC.

The chain couples TRBV5-8 to TRBJ1-2, with a tentative D call TRBD1 (6 bases). The CDR3 has 16 amino acids. In germline, CDR1 is SGHTS, CDR2 YDEGEE. V was pared by 4 bases and J by 4 bases, with 20 bases between. The CDR3: CASSPTTGAGAYGYTF. The CDR3 DNA is TGTGCCAGCAGCCCGACGACAGGCGCCGGGGCCTATGGCTACACCTTC.

V is TRBV5-1 and J is TRBJ2-7, with a tentative D call TRBD2 (6 bases). This CDR3 has 14 amino acids. The V and J ends lost 3 bases and 2 bases respectively, with 12 bases between them. CDR1 and CDR2 (germline): SGHRS, YFSETQ. CDR3 sequence: CASSSVGRAYEQYF. The CDR3 coding sequence is TGCGCCAGCAGCTCCGTCGGGAGAGCCTACGAGCAGTACTTC.

V is TRBV27 and J is TRBJ2-2, with TRBD2 matching 10 bases. V was pared by 2 bases and J by 8 bases, with 14 bases of the junction left unmatched. This CDR3 has 18 residues. Germline lookup yields CDR1 MNHEY and CDR2 SMNVEV (reference sequence). The CDR3: CASSLRGLADTYMGELFF. The CDR3 DNA is TGTGCCAGCAGTTTACGCGGACTAGCGGACACTTATATGGGGGAGCTGTTTTTT.

The chain employs TRBV18 and TRBJ1-6; 7 nucleotides match TRBD1. CDR1 and CDR2 (germline): KGHSH, LQKENI. The CDR3 length is 14 residues. J was trimmed by 8 bases and V by 5 bases; bases with no gene match: 6. The CDR3 loop reads CASSAQGSDSPLHF. In DNA, the CDR3 is TGTGCCAGCTCAGCACAGGGGTCTGATTCACCCCTCCACTTT. Full variable domain (outside the CDR3, taken from reference TRBV18 and TRBJ1-6): NAGVMQNPRHLVRRRGQEARLRCSPMKGHSHVYWYRQLPEEGLKFMVYLQKENIIDESGMPKERFSAEFPKEGPSILRIQQVVRGDSAAYFCASSAQGSDSPLHFGNGTRLTVT.

The rearrangement links TRBV24-1 to TRBJ2-1; D call uncertain. V was clipped by 2 bases and J by 4 bases, with 5 bases between them. The CDR3 loop spans 13 amino acids. The germline V gene encodes CDR1 KGHDR and CDR2 SFDVKD. The CDR3 here is CATSDYQYNEQFF. The CDR3 DNA reads TGTGCCACCAGTGATTATCAATACAATGAGCAGTTCTTC.

The CDR3 spells CASSRQPGLAGLIDTQYF. The CDR3 DNA sequence: TGTGCCAGCAGCCGCCAACCGGGACTAGCGGGATTAATAGATACGCAGTATTTT. V usage is TRBV7-9 and J usage is TRBJ2-3; 13 nucleotides align to TRBD2. Germline trimming cut 5 bases from V and 5 bases from J; bases unmatched to any gene: 13. The CDR3 has 18 amino acids. In germline, CDR1 is SEHNR, CDR2 FQNEAQ (reference sequence).

J is TRBJ2-1 and V is TRBV7-3; 8 bases agree with TRBD2. Germline CDR1 is SGHTA and CDR2 is FQGTGA. With V trimmed by 2 bases and J by 7 bases, 10 bases remained unmatched. The CDR3 runs 16 residues. The CDR3 protein is CASSLATGGGYNEQFF. The CDR3 region has the DNA TGTGCCAGCAGCTTAGCGACGGGAGGGGGATATAATGAGCAGTTCTTC. Full variable domain (remainder filled in from reference TRBV7-3 and TRBJ2-1): GAGVSQTPSNKVTEKGKYVELRCDPISGHTALYWYRQSLGQGPEFLIYFQGTGAADDSGLPNDRFFAVRPEGSVSTLKIQRTERGDSAVYLCASSLATGGGYNEQFFGPGTRLTVL.

The V and J genes are TRBV5-1 and TRBJ2-3, with D possibly TRBD2 on 5 matching bases. The CDR3 extends over 13 amino acids. Germline V gene lookup returns CDR1 SGHRS and CDR2 YFSETQ. Trimming removed 2 bases from V and 1 base from J, with 5 bases in between. The CDR3 protein is CASSLLGTDTQYF. The CDR3 DNA sequence: TGCGCCAGCAGCTTACTAGGCACAGATACGCAGTATTTT.

The J gene is TRBJ1-5, the V gene TRBV6-5; no clear D. With 4 bases removed from V and 3 bases from J, the gap between germline ends came to 10 bases. The CDR3 is 14 residues long. Germline CDR1 and CDR2: MNHEY and SVGAGI. The CDR3 sequence: CASSSDGYNQPQHF. In nucleotides, the CDR3 is TGTGCCAGCAGTTCTGACGGGTACAATCAGCCCCAGCATTTT.

This clone was counted a single time. The chain uses TRBV12-2 and TRBJ2-3; the table's D gene call, TRBD2, was not cross checked with the DNA. TRBV12-2 is tagged as a pseudogene. The CDR3 contains 16 residues. This CDR3 reads CASRPRLDPRPDTQYF. CDR3 nucleotide sequence: TGTGCAAGTCGCCCCAGACTAGACCCAAGACCGGATACGCAGTATTTT.

J is TRBJ2-6 and V is TRBV29-1, with 7 nucleotides matching TRBD1. Germline CDR1 and CDR2: SQVTM and ANQGSEA. The CDR3 length is 14 residues. With V trimmed by 6 bases and J by 0 bases, 2 bases remained unmatched. CDR3 in DNA: TGCAGCGTGACAGGGAGCTCTGGGGCCAACGTCCTGACTTTC. Translation gives CSVTGSSGANVLTF. The variable domain in full, with the rest retrieved from reference TRBV29-1 and TRBJ2-6, is SAVISQKPSRDICQRGTSLTIQCQVDSQVTMMFWYRQQPGQSLTLIATANQGSEATYESGFVIDKFPISRPNLTFSTLTVSNMSPEDSSIYLCSVTGSSGANVLTFGAGSRLTVL.

This chain joins TRBV6-2 or TRBV6-3 and TRBJ2-7; D might be TRBD2 (6 bases). V lost 0 bases and J 4 bases, leaving 10 bases between the germline ends. The germline V gene has CDR1 MNHEY and CDR2 SVGEGT. This CDR3 contains 14 residues. Written as DNA, the CDR3 is TGTGCCAGCAGTTACTCGAGCGGAGGGTACGAGCAGTACTTC. Translation gives CASSYSSGGYEQYF.

J is TRBJ2-1 and V is TRBV27, with 10 bases lining up with TRBD2. CDR1 is MNHEY and CDR2 is SMNVEV in the germline V gene (reference sequence). The CDR3 length is 15 residues. J gave up 9 bases and V 7 bases, and 12 bases lay outside the gene matches. The CDR3 nucleotides are TGTGCCAGCACCCTATCTCTAGCGGGAGTAGCTGAGCAGTTCTTC. Protein sequence: CASTLSLAGVAEQFF.

V usage is TRBV7-9 and J usage is TRBJ2-5; D unresolved. V was trimmed by 3 bases and J by 4 bases, leaving 15 bases between them. The germline V gene encodes CDR1 SEHNR and CDR2 FQNEAQ (reference sequence). This CDR3 region has 15 residues. The CDR3 reads CASSFMLGARETQYF. The CDR3 coding sequence is TGTGCCAGCAGCTTTATGTTAGGAGCCCGAGAGACCCAGTACTTC. The full variable domain, completed using reference TRBV7-9 and TRBJ2-5, is DTGVSQNPRHKITKRGQNVTFRCDPISEHNRLYWYRQTLGQGPEFLTYFQNEAQLEKSRLLSDRFSAERPKGSFSTLEIQRTEQGDSAMYLCASSFMLGARETQYFGPGTRLLVL.

The rearrangement joins TRBV7-8 to TRBJ1-1, with D maybe TRBD1 (6 bases). CDR1 and CDR2 (germline): SGHVS, FQNEAQ. CDR3 length: 13 residues. V was trimmed by 8 bases and J by 1 base, leaving 11 bases between them. The CDR3: CASQTGTNTEAFF. The CDR3 DNA reads as TGTGCCAGCCAAACAGGGACGAACACTGAAGCTTTCTTT. The full variable domain, completed using reference TRBV7-8 and TRBJ1-1, is GAGVSQSPRYKVAKRGQDVALRCDPISGHVSLFWYQQALGQGPEFLTYFQNEAQLDKSGLPSDRFFAERPEGSVSTLKIQRTQQEDSAVYLCASQTGTNTEAFFGQGTRLTVV.

The chain recombines TRBV6-2 or TRBV6-3 with TRBJ1-3; 9 nucleotides line up with TRBD1. J gave up 3 bases and V 5 bases, and 11 bases lay outside the gene matches. Germline V CDR1 and CDR2: MNHEY, SVGEGT. The CDR3 runs 17 residues. The CDR3 reads CASSRSGGQGYGNTIYF. The CDR3 DNA is TGTGCCAGCAGTCGCTCCGGCGGACAGGGGTATGGAAACACCATATATTTT.

The genes are TRBV12-3 or TRBV12-4 and TRBJ1-6, with D possibly matching TRBD1 (5 bases). V was pared by 10 bases and J by 8 bases, with 15 bases between. The CDR3 spans 13 residues. CDR3 residues: CATSRGLDSPLHF. As DNA, the CDR3 is TGTGCCACGAGTAGGGGACTGGATTCACCCCTCCACTTT.

The chain is built from TRBV11-2 and TRBJ1-3; 7 bases line up with TRBD1. This CDR3 region has 14 residues. CDR1 is SGHAT and CDR2 is FQNNGV in the germline V gene. Unmatched junction bases numbered 9, after V lost 4 bases and J lost 9 bases. This chain's CDR3 is CASSYLGTEATIYF. CDR3 nucleotides: TGTGCCAGCAGCTACTTAGGGACAGAGGCCACCATATATTTT.

This chain uses TRBV7-3 with TRBJ2-3; TRBD2 agrees at 9 bases. The CDR3 is 16 amino acids. CDR1 is SGHTA and CDR2 is FQGTGA in the germline V gene. V was pared by 5 bases and J by 1 base, with 7 bases of the junction left unmatched. In DNA form, the CDR3 reads TGTGCCAGCAGCCCCTTTTCTAGCGGGGGCACAGATACGCAGTATTTT. Amino acids: CASSPFSSGGTDTQYF.

V is TRBV3-1 (or the pseudogene TRBV3-2) and J is TRBJ2-7; 9 bases agree with TRBD2. Germline values: CDR1 LGHDT, CDR2 YNNKEL (reference sequence). V lost 10 bases and J lost 2; bases outside the gene matches: 6. CDR3 length equals 13 residues. The chain's CDR3 is CATSTSGTYEQYF. As DNA, the CDR3 is TGTGCCACCTCGACTAGCGGAACCTACGAGCAGTACTTC.

The V gene is TRBV7-9, the J gene TRBJ2-1; tentatively, D is TRBD1 (5 bases). Deletions cut 4 bases from V and 9 bases from J, with 16 bases between. The V gene's germline CDR1 is SEHNR and CDR2 FQNEAQ (reference sequence). This CDR3 has 14 amino acids. Written as DNA, the CDR3 is TGTGCCAGCAGCTATTTTGGCAGGGCTACTGAGCAGTTCTTC. Translation: CASSYFGRATEQFF.

V gene TRBV5-8 combines with J gene TRBJ2-5, with 8 bases identical to TRBD1. With V trimmed by 5 bases and J by 5 bases, 8 bases remained unmatched. Germline V lookup: CDR1 SGHTS, CDR2 YDEGEE. The CDR3 is made up of 14 amino acids. The CDR3 DNA is TGTGCCAGCAGGAGACCAGGGGGCTACGAGACCCAGTACTTC. Translation: CASRRPGGYETQYF.

This chain links TRBV2 with TRBJ2-2, with 7 bases lining up with TRBD1. This CDR3 has 15 amino acids. CDR1 and CDR2 from the germline V gene are SNHLY and FYNNEI. V shed 6 bases and J 4 bases; nucleotides not matched to a gene: 8. DNA of the CDR3: TGTGCCAGCAGGGATTGGACAGGCAGCACCGGGGAGCTGTTTTTT. It encodes CASRDWTGSTGELFF.

The genes are TRBV5-8 and TRBJ2-7, with 7 bases lining up with TRBD2. J gave up 7 bases and V 1 base, and 14 bases lay outside the gene matches. The CDR3 runs 16 residues. CDR1 SGHTS and CDR2 YDEGEE come from the germline V gene. The CDR3 DNA sequence: TGTGCCAGCAGCTTGCAGGCAGGGAGGGTGTCTGGTGAGCAGTACTTC. It yields the protein CASSLQAGRVSGEQYF.

The rearrangement uses TRBV2 and TRBJ1-6, with a tentative D call TRBD1 (5 bases). CDR1 SNHLY and CDR2 FYNNEI come from the germline V gene. V gave up 4 bases and J gave up 9 bases, with 13 bases separating them. The CDR3 has 14 amino acids. The CDR3 here is CASSGQGVGSPLHF. The CDR3 region has the DNA TGTGCCAGCAGTGGTCAGGGCGTAGGTTCACCCCTCCACTTT. The variable domain in full, completed from reference TRBV2 and TRBJ1-6, reads EPEVTQTPSHQVTQMGQEVILRCVPISNHLYFYWYRQILGQKVEFLVSFYNNEISEKSEIFDDQFSVERPDGSNFTLKIRSTKLEDSAMYFCASSGQGVGSPLHFGNGTRLTVT.

The chain uses TRBV7-3 and TRBJ2-7; 8 bases match TRBD1. The V gene end was trimmed by 4 bases and the J gene end by 3 bases; junction bases not matched to a gene: 11. CDR1 is SGHTA and CDR2 is FQGTGA in the germline V gene. This CDR3 has 16 amino acids. CDR3 region: CASSSRKTGTGYEQYF. The CDR3 DNA sequence: TGTGCCAGCAGCTCCCGAAAAACCGGGACAGGCTACGAGCAGTACTTC.

The chain has TRBV11-2 and TRBJ2-7; TRBD1 matches at 8 bases. Germline values: CDR1 SGHAT, CDR2 FQNNGV. The CDR3 has 15 residues. The junction had 6 bases not matched to a gene; V was cut back by 3 bases and J by 2 bases. The CDR3 bases are TGTGCCAGCAGCTTGGTGGTGGACAGGGCCTACGAGCAGTACTTC. It translates to CASSLVVDRAYEQYF.

This chain uses TRBV2 with TRBJ2-5; 12 nucleotides line up with TRBD2. Per germline, CDR1 SNHLY and CDR2 FYNNEI. V lost 5 bases, J lost 7 bases, and 5 bases stayed unmatched. This CDR3 spans 14 amino acids. The CDR3 protein is CASSSLAGGGTQYF. The CDR3 nucleotides read TGTGCCAGCAGTTCCCTAGCGGGAGGGGGGACCCAGTACTTC.

The V call is TRBV3-1 (or the pseudogene TRBV3-2), the J call TRBJ1-1; D gene uncertain. V lost 1 base to trimming and J lost 7 bases, with 13 bases between them. Germline CDR1 is LGHDT and CDR2 is YNNKEL (reference sequence). CDR3 length: 14 amino acids. CDR3 residues: CASSQVLPGSEAFF. In DNA form, the CDR3 reads TGTGCCAGCAGCCAAGTCTTACCTGGGAGTGAAGCTTTCTTT.